This TCR beta chain was sequenced for a study of OX40 agonist ivuxolimab in advanced cancers. Across the whole study: As their treatment, patients were administered ivuxolimab, an agonistic anti-OX40 (CD134) antibody.

The method was immunoSEQ multiplex PCR; TCRdb's version includes in-frame clones alone and lacks a portion of them. The sample includes around 37,000 clones, roughly four fifths of them seen just once. Note on this clone: Its specificity is unknown.

General study results and limits: Among the lowest peripheral clonal expansion occurred in 0.1-3.0 mg/kg partial responders.

Prior autoimmune disease or systemic immunosuppression barred patients. The CDR3 is 15 residues long. Trimming pared 3 bases from V and 7 bases from J, leaving 19 bases between. CDR1 is MNHEY and CDR2 is SMNVEV in the germline V gene (reference sequence). Sequencing used CD4+ or CD8+ T cells sorted from blood, obtained in a trial of the OX40 agonist ivuxolimab. The chain has TRBV27 and TRBJ2-7; possible D gene TRBD2, 6 bases. This clonotype was obtained from an adult with an advanced solid tumor such as melanoma, head and neck, liver or kidney cancer. The CDR3 bases are TGTGCCAGCAGTTTCCTCCCGGAGGGTAATGGGGAGCAGTACTTC. Translation: CASSFLPEGNGEQYF.